The 9 T cell receptor beta chains given below trace back to one sample, sequenced in a study of blood T cell repertoires in COVID-19. Clones were sequenced by immunoSEQ multiplex PCR, and TCRdb holds only the in-frame ones, with some missing. The sample comprises fewer than 15,000 clones, 81% of which are singletons, and 25% to 35% rests with the top ten. Specimen: peripheral blood. Source of these receptors: a human donor in a cohort sampled during active COVID-19.

The J gene is TRBJ1-1, the V gene TRBV29-1; tentatively, D is TRBD1 (5 bases). This CDR3 is built from 14 residues. V gave up 8 bases and J gave up 1 base, with 17 bases separating them. The V gene's germline CDR1 is SQVTM and CDR2 ANQGSEA. In DNA, the CDR3 is TGCAGCACACGCGGGGCCCACCCGAACACTGAAGCTTTCTTT. Translating it yields CSTRGAHPNTEAFF. Complete variable domain (other parts from reference TRBV29-1 and TRBJ1-1): SAVISQKPSRDICQRGTSLTIQCQVDSQVTMMFWYRQQPGQSLTLIATANQGSEATYESGFVIDKFPISRPNLTFSTLTVSNMSPEDSSIYLCSTRGAHPNTEAFFGQGTRLTVV.

The CDR3 here is CASGTGGGSYNEQFF. For the CDR3, the DNA is TGTGCCAGCGGCACGGGGGGTGGCTCCTACAATGAGCAGTTCTTC. This chain uses TRBV5-4 with TRBJ2-1, with 7 bases fitting TRBD2. The CDR3 runs to 15 residues. The ends lost 7 bases at V and 0 bases at J; junction bases unmatched: 7. Germline CDR1 is SGHNT and CDR2 is YYREEE (reference sequence).

The rearrangement uses TRBV18 and TRBJ2-7, with TRBD1 identical over 8 bases. With 2 bases clipped from V and 3 bases from J, the junction kept 9 bases outside the gene matches. There are 16 residues in the CDR3. Per germline, CDR1 KGHSH and CDR2 LQKENI. CDR3 sequence (DNA): TGTGCCAGCTCACCATCGGGGGCACAGGGGGTCTACGAGCAGTACTTC. Amino acids: CASSPSGAQGVYEQYF.

The chain links TRBV2 to TRBJ2-5; 15 nucleotides match TRBD2. After removal of 6 bases from V and 4 bases from J, the junction contained 3 bases not matched to a gene. Germline V CDR1 and CDR2: SNHLY, FYNNEI. This CDR3 region has 15 residues. The CDR3 region has the DNA TGTGCCAGCAGCGGACTAGCGGGAGGGAGAGAGACCCAGTACTTC. Its translation: CASSGLAGGRETQYF.

Judged by abundance, this clone is medium-sized (0.01 to 0.1%). The chain has TRBV27 and TRBJ2-7; 7 bases match TRBD2. V trimming: 4 bases; J trimming: 5 bases; junction bases outside the gene matches: 8. Germline CDR1 and CDR2: MNHEY and SMNVEV (reference sequence). CDR3 length: 14 residues. CDR3 DNA: TGTGCCAGCAGTTCCTCCACAACTAGCGACGAGCAGTACTTC. It yields the protein CASSSSTTSDEQYF.

This chain uses TRBV27 with TRBJ1-4; D gene unclear. The germline V gene encodes CDR1 MNHEY and CDR2 SMNVEV (reference sequence). The CDR3 extends over 13 amino acids. The ends were cut back, 8 bases at V and 3 bases at J, with 10 bases in the middle. The CDR3 coding sequence is TGTGCCAGCGGCTCTGGAGCTAATGAAAAACTGTTTTTT. Its protein product is CASGSGANEKLFF.

This chain connects TRBV18 to TRBJ2-7, with D perhaps TRBD1 (6 bases). The ends were cut back, 3 bases at V and 3 bases at J, with 12 bases in the middle. The length of the CDR3 is 14 residues. The germline V gene has CDR1 KGHSH and CDR2 LQKENI. CDR3 protein: CASSPRQESYEQYF. In nucleotides, the CDR3 is TGTGCCAGCTCACCCCGACAGGAAAGCTACGAGCAGTACTTC.

In its sample, this clone was seen once. The chain couples TRBV13 to TRBJ1-4; tentative D call: TRBD1 (5 bases). V shed 3 bases and J shed 1 base, with 6 bases lying between them. Germline-derived CDR1 and CDR2 are PRHDT and FYEKMQ (reference sequence). The CDR3 is 14 residues long. CDR3 loop: CASSFGGTNEKLFF. For the CDR3, the DNA is TGTGCCAGCAGCTTCGGGGGAACTAATGAAAAACTGTTTTTT. Full variable domain (missing parts from reference TRBV13 and TRBJ1-4): AAGVIQSPRHLIKEKRETATLKCYPIPRHDTVYWYQQGPGQDPQFLISFYEKMQSDKGSIPDRFSAQQFSDYHSELNMSSLELGDSALYFCASSFGGTNEKLFFGSGTQLSVL.

The chain uses TRBV5-1 and TRBJ2-5; D call uncertain. Trimming took off 5 bases at V and 5 bases at J, with 10 bases between the two ends. The CDR3 totals 12 residues. The germline V gene has CDR1 SGHRS and CDR2 YFSETQ. CDR3 bases: TGCGCCAGCAGGGCGGATTGGGAGACCCAGTACTTC. Protein sequence: CASRADWETQYF.